The present T cell receptor beta chain was sequenced within a study of cytomegalovirus exposure and HLA in healthy donors. General observations from the study: Rarity marked most TCR sequences, yet some public TCRs occurred in many donors. Reportedly, cytomegalovirus status was diagnosed with high sensitivity and specificity. Cytomegalovirus-associated TCR beta chains were listed, numbering around 150.

The CDR3 consists of 15 residues. The germline CDR1 and CDR2 sequences are SGHVS and FQNEAQ. With 0 bases clipped from V and 4 bases from J, the junction kept 6 bases outside the gene matches. The repertoire was sequenced with immunoSEQ multiplex PCR; TCRdb's copy has only in-frame clones and lacks some. The table lists about 160,000 clones, about nine tenths of them singletons, with around 4.4% in the top ten. Concerning this clone: Its antigen is not identified.

The gene calls are TRBV7-8 and TRBJ2-7; 7 bases fit TRBD2. The sequence was collected from a man aged 18 to 29 in good health and CMV-seropositive. The source material was PBMCs. The CDR3 is CASSLAVASGYEQYF. Here the CDR3 DNA reads TGTGCCAGCAGCTTAGCAGTTGCTAGCGGATACGAGCAGTACTTC.